Listed here are 13 T cell receptor beta chains from one sample, sequenced in a study of Graves' ophthalmopathy and Graves' hyperthyroidism. Amplification of the TCR beta CDR3 regions used RNA transcripts (as template). The first round was an RT-PCR with HTBI primers, and the second round was a multiplex PCR. In TCRdb, the multiplex PCR reads were re-called with MiXCR into one record per CDR3 protein. The sample lists over a million distinct CDR3 sequences, roughly two fifths occurring once. Material: peripheral blood or thyroid tissue (not recorded which). The receptors were sampled from an adult man with Graves' hyperthyroidism.

The chain carries TRBV7-2 and TRBJ2-2, with 8 nucleotides matching TRBD1. Trimming cost V 4 bases and J 0 bases; bases outside gene matches: 4. The CDR3 extends over 16 amino acids. Per germline, CDR1 SGHTA and CDR2 FQGNSA. The CDR3 protein is CASSSGQVANTGELFF. The CDR3 region has the DNA TGTGCCAGCAGCTCGGGACAGGTGGCGAACACCGGGGAGCTGTTTTTT. The variable domain in full, with the rest retrieved from reference TRBV7-2 and TRBJ2-2, is GAGVSQSPSNKVTEKGKDVELRCDPISGHTALYWYRQSLGQGLEFLIYFQGNSAPDKSGLPSDRFSAERTGGSVSTLTIQRTQQEDSAVYLCASSSGQVANTGELFFGEGSRLTVL.

This clonotype was recorded a few times. The genes are TRBV6-6 and TRBJ1-2; D is perhaps TRBD1 (5 bases). V gave up 6 bases and J gave up 0 bases, with 14 bases separating them. The CDR3 is 15 amino acids. Germline-derived CDR1 and CDR2 are MNHNY and SVGAGI (reference sequence). The CDR3 nucleotides are TGTGCCAGCAGACCCGGGACGTCTACTAACTATGGCTACACCTTC. It specifies CASRPGTSTNYGYTF.

The gene calls are TRBV5-6 and TRBJ1-1, with 10 positions matching TRBD1. J gave up 1 base and V 7 bases, and 10 bases lay outside the gene matches. This CDR3 is 16 amino acids long. Germline V lookup: CDR1 SGHDT, CDR2 YYEEEE. The CDR3: CASSPIRDRGNTEAFF. The DNA of the CDR3 is TGTGCCAGCTCACCAATCCGGGACAGGGGGAACACTGAAGCTTTCTTT.

This clonotype was observed at least ten times. The chain carries TRBV7-6 and TRBJ2-7, with 10 bases aligning to TRBD2. Trimming removed 1 base from V and 4 bases from J; junction bases left unmatched: 10. In germline, CDR1 is SGHVS, CDR2 FNYEAQ. The CDR3 has 17 residues. The CDR3 region is CASSLEAGGPGEYEQYF. CDR3 DNA: TGTGCCAGCAGCTTAGAAGCGGGAGGGCCGGGAGAATACGAGCAGTACTTC.

This clonotype was observed at least ten times. V gene TRBV20-1 combines with J gene TRBJ2-7; D is unresolved. The CDR3 loop spans 13 amino acids. Trimming removed 2 bases at V and 3 bases at J, with 11 bases between. Looked up from germline, CDR1 is DFQATT and CDR2 is SNEGSKA (reference sequence). CDR3: CSARIGRNYEQYF. DNA of the CDR3: TGCAGTGCTAGAATTGGCCGAAACTACGAGCAGTACTTC.

The chain is built from TRBV20-1 and TRBJ2-7, with D hard to call. The CDR3 runs to 15 residues. V dropped 3 bases and J dropped 2 bases, with 17 bases sitting between them. Germline lookup yields CDR1 DFQATT and CDR2 SNEGSKA (reference sequence). The chain's CDR3 is CSASLRPGLPYEQYF. The CDR3 DNA reads TGCAGTGCTAGTTTGAGACCGGGCCTGCCCTACGAGCAGTACTTC.

This clonotype has at least ten counts. This chain connects TRBV2 to TRBJ2-5; TRBD2 might be the D (6 bases). The germline V and J ends were trimmed by 6 bases and 5 bases, with 16 bases remaining between them. This CDR3 is 14 amino acids long. Germline V gene sequence: CDR1 SNHLY, CDR2 FYNNEI. CDR3 coding DNA: TGTGCCAGCAGGCGGGACGGACCCTCGGAGACCCAGTACTTC. This encodes CASRRDGPSETQYF.

This clonotype was recorded at least ten times. The V call is TRBV20-1, the J call TRBJ2-7; TRBD2 matches 14 bases. The length of the CDR3 is 18 residues. Germline CDR1 DFQATT, CDR2 SNEGSKA (reference sequence). With 3 bases clipped from V and 7 bases from J, the junction kept 17 bases outside the gene matches. CDR3 bases: TGCAGTGCTAGTACCGGGACTAGCGGGAGCCCCCACTCAGGGGAGCAGTACTTC. Its translation: CSASTGTSGSPHSGEQYF.

This clonotype was detected ten times or more. J is TRBJ1-3 and V is TRBV7-2; 9 bases agree with TRBD1. The CDR3 length is 18 residues. The V gene end was trimmed by 3 bases and the J gene end by 0 bases; junction bases not matched to a gene: 9. The germline V gene encodes CDR1 SGHTA and CDR2 FQGNSA. CDR3 bases: TGTGCCAGCAGCTTCGGGGAGGGACAGGGCCACTCTGGAAACACCATATATTTT. Translation: CASSFGEGQGHSGNTIYF.

The CDR3 protein is CSVVGLAGANEQFF. The CDR3 nucleotides are TGCAGCGTTGTTGGCCTAGCGGGAGCAAATGAGCAGTTCTTC. This sequence joins TRBV29-1 and TRBJ2-1, with TRBD2 identical over 10 bases. The germline gives CDR1 SQVTM, CDR2 ANQGSEA. This CDR3 has 14 amino acids. Trimming cost V 4 bases and J 7 bases; bases outside gene matches: 7.

This chain joins TRBV29-1 and TRBJ1-2, with 7 bases identical to TRBD1. Germline-derived CDR1 and CDR2 are SQVTM and ANQGSEA. The CDR3 runs to 13 residues. The V and J ends lost 1 base and 6 bases, in that order; junction bases with no gene match: 5. The CDR3 DNA is TGCAGCGTTGAAGGGGGACAGCTAAATGGCTACACCTTC. As protein: CSVEGGQLNGYTF.

This clonotype came up many times. This rearrangement joins TRBV5-1 to TRBJ1-2; the D gene is possibly TRBD1 (6 bases). The CDR3 covers 12 residues. V was shortened by 9 bases and J by 8 bases, with 17 bases between the two germline ends. In germline, CDR1 is SGHRS, CDR2 YFSETQ. The CDR3 sequence is CAISTGDEGYTF. CDR3 in DNA: TGCGCCATCTCGACAGGCGATGAGGGCTACACCTTC.

The CDR3 DNA reads as TGTGCCAGCAGTGTCTCGGGACAGCCGGGTCAGCCCCAGCATTTT. Its translation: CASSVSGQPGQPQHF. The chain is built from TRBV6-5 and TRBJ1-5; 7 nucleotides agree with TRBD1. Germline CDR1 MNHEY, CDR2 SVGAGI. The CDR3 sequence is 15 residues long. Losses at the gene ends were 5 bases for V and 6 bases for J; bases not matched to a gene: 10.